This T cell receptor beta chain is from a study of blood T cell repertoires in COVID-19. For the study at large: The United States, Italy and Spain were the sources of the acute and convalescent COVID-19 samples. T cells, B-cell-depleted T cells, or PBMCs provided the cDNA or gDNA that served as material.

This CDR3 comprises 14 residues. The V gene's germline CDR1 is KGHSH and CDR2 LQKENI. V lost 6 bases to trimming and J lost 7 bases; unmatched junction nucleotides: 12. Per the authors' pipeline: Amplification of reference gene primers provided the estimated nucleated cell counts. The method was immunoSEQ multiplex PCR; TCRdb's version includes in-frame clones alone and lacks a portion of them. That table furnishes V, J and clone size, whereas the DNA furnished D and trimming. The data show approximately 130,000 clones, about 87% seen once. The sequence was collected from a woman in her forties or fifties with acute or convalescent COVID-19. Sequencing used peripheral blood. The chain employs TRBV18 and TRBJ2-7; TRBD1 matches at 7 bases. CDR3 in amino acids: CASSPGGQAAEQYF. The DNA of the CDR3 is TGTGCCAGCTCGCCGGGCGGACAGGCCGCGGAGCAGTACTTC.